This T cell receptor (beta chain) was profiled in a study of T cell repertoires in ileal Crohn's disease. Points from the study as a whole: High-frequency clones were more common in sorted CD8 than CD4 cells. Clonality above 26.8% at surgery always came with endoscopic recurrence. Compared with non-smokers, active smokers at surgery showed more clonal expansions.

TCRdb's table, derived via immunoSEQ multiplex PCR, lists solely in-frame clones and lacks some. The repertoire holds approximately 6,900 clones, with more than 70% as singletons. This clone was observed a few times. Its antigen is as yet unknown. Eligibility required adulthood, ileal or ileocolonic Crohn's disease and indicated ileocolonic resection. The TCR was taken from an adult with Crohn's disease. The sequencing input was ileal tissue.

CDR3 nucleotide sequence: TGTGCCAGCAGCTTATCGAGGGTTGACGAAAAACTGTTTTTT. Translation gives CASSLSRVDEKLFF. This chain joins TRBV7-3 and TRBJ1-4; D is unclear. Germline lookup yields CDR1 SGHTA and CDR2 FQGTGA. The CDR3 totals 14 residues. V was pared by 2 bases and J by 8 bases, with 12 bases between.